These T cell receptor beta chains were read from a single sample in a study of regulatory T cells in long-lasting Graves disease. MiXCR was run by TCRdb on the multiplex PCR reads, yielding one entry per CDR3 protein. The sample shows 400,000 to 500,000 distinct CDR3 sequences, roughly a fifth of them seen only once. The sequencing here drew on peripheral blood mononuclear cells (PBMCs), taken when the disease was refractory, from a patient treated with antithyroid drugs. The receptor source for this set is a female donor with Graves disease. The CDR3 runs from the conserved cysteine through the conserved F or W. Fields, in order: V gene, CDR3 protein.

TRBV3-1 CASSRDTGTGVLEQYF
TRBV2 CASTPAEWGRLNTGELFF
TRBV5-1 CASSLAGSRNTEAFF
TRBV11-2 CASSLALEHGLSYEQYF
TRBV7-2 CASSLQGARSEAFF
TRBV6-2/TRBV6-3 CASSPNPGTVFEQYF
TRBV5-1 CASSFSTSGYEQYF
TRBV6-5 CASSYSRGRTNTGELFF
TRBV14 CASSQDRTSGPLNEKLFF
TRBV12-3/TRBV12-4 CASRLGDQPQHF
TRBV5-6 CASSFRPGSGTEAFF
TRBV28 CASSSPDTSGYGYTF
TRBV28 CASSLLGGTGDLASTDTQYF
TRBV9 CASTRDRGLGYTF
TRBV11-2 CASRPTGNDVGEQYF
TRBV6-2/TRBV6-3 CASSEGQGSTYEQYF
TRBV2 CASRDREFYGYTF
TRBV28 CASSLPTGAGELFF
TRBV10-3 CASEGVQSELFF
TRBV28 CASSLLGGPGGTEQYF
TRBV7-2 CASSFFRQGDTIYF
TRBV6-1 CASIVSRDRGKPQHF
TRBV10-3 CATLPAGNTEAFF
TRBV19 CASSTGQGDQPQHF
TRBV15 CATSAGGSHYEQYF
TRBV5-1 CASSLRASSTDTQYF
TRBV20-1 CSAAGTSCYNEQFF
TRBV19 CASSIGRGELFF
TRBV12-3/TRBV12-4 CASSLHRGGPDRQTTQYF
TRBV28 CASSYKLLAKNIQYF
TRBV19 CASSPGLAETITGELFF
TRBV6-2/TRBV6-3 CASSSLQGLLAKNIRYF
TRBV6-5 CASSSREYEQYF
TRBV6-4 CASSDNGTPGEPQHF
TRBV28 CASRATANTEAFF
TRBV7-9 CASAGQNTGELFF
TRBV20-1 CSARDLRGNTEAFF
TRBV7-3 CASSFTGSMAKNIQYF
TRBV6-9 CASSYQTSGSSYDQYF
TRBV12-3/TRBV12-4 CASSFVGSSYNSPLHF
TRBV19 CASTSGGFGEKLFF
TRBV28 CASLGVGGSYEQYF
TRBV6-1 CASSGGREMYEQYF
TRBV7-9 CASSTRTAANEKLFF
TRBV5-1 CASSFGGQGTGELFF
TRBV20-1 CSATGTSGELNYEQYF
TRBV18 CASSPLEKYGYTF
TRBV9 CASNRQGNTEAFF
TRBV19 CASTASPNTGELFF
TRBV2 CASSEAHGGANEKLFF
TRBV28 CASSPQGQAVDTQYF
TRBV12-5 CASGLGPGGNEQFF
TRBV6-5 CASSFNSGNTIYF
TRBV15 CATSRKTGIDEQYF
TRBV20-1 CSARDLGPGAFPLHF
TRBV7-9 CASSPSSTYGYTF